This is a list of T cell receptor beta chains from one sample in a study of regulatory T cells in long-lasting Graves disease. One entry per CDR3 protein, called by TCRdb with MiXCR from the multiplex PCR reads. This sample has roughly 530,000 distinct CDR3 sequences; about 16% occur once, and the top ten carry 20% to 25%. This sample was shared with a second study, whose subject was T cells in Graves' hyperthyroidism and ophthalmopathy.

The material sequenced was peripheral blood mononuclear cells (PBMCs), taken at new diagnosis, from a patient treated with antithyroid drugs. These receptors all come from a woman aged 40-60 years with Graves disease. The CDR3 runs from the conserved cysteine through the conserved F or W.

TRBJ2-7	TRBV6-1	CASSEAVPGTASYEQYF
TRBJ1-5	TRBV6-5	CASSYAQAGSNQPQHF
TRBJ1-2	TRBV28	CASYRIGYTF
TRBJ2-7	TRBV28	CASSMRGRSYEQYF
TRBJ2-3	TRBV4-1	CASSQDGADTQYF
TRBJ1-6	TRBV19	CASSIVAGDNSPLHF
TRBJ2-7	TRBV3-1	CASSQRELSYEQYF
TRBJ2-1	TRBV4-1	CASSQDDTGSYNEQFF
TRBJ2-7	TRBV28	CASSPGGGGPGNEQYF
TRBJ1-5	TRBV18	CASSPDRDGQPQHF
TRBJ1-2	TRBV29-1	CSVEPALNYGYTF
TRBJ2-6	TRBV6-2/TRBV6-3	CASSSLETQSNVLTF
TRBJ1-6	TRBV3-1	CASSHEDKLPLHF
TRBJ1-4	TRBV28	CASSNGQEELFF
TRBJ2-7	TRBV7-2	CASSRRGEGGRNEQYF
TRBJ2-3	TRBV4-1	CASSQDLGEDTQYF
TRBJ2-7	TRBV5-1	CASSLWTSGGSITYEQYF
TRBJ2-2	TRBV2	CASSGTGFGAGELFF
TRBJ1-1	TRBV7-6	CASSRVGGNANTEAFF
TRBJ1-5	TRBV6-1	CASSTRQGENQPQHF
TRBJ2-7	TRBV7-2	CASSHGQALPYEQYF
TRBJ2-7	TRBV20-1	CSARFAVSYEQYF
TRBJ1-2	TRBV7-9	CASSLERVANYGYTF
TRBJ2-3	TRBV7-9	CASSLPQPGAQYF
TRBJ1-1	TRBV30	CAWRTGPGAFF
TRBJ2-7	TRBV2	CASSLEADEQYF
TRBJ1-1	TRBV10-3	CAIADRRGTEAFF
TRBJ1-2	TRBV3-1	CASSPPRGQGGGYTF
TRBJ2-1	TRBV6-2/TRBV6-3	CASTTVGEQPYNEQFF
TRBJ1-1	TRBV7-8	CASSLWTGRDTEAFF
TRBJ2-7	TRBV20-1	CSAKRGEPGYEQYF